Listed below are T cell receptor beta chains from one sample, sequenced in a study of CD8+ T cells in alopecia areata. Measured with immunoSEQ multiplex PCR; TCRdb has only the in-frame clones, and not every one. The table has over 100,000 clones, less than 75% seen once; the top ten hold about 12%. The sequencing used CD8+ T cells sorted from blood, collected at week 24, from a patient treated with tofacitinib. Every receptor here comes from a human donor with alopecia areata. Both conserved end residues are part of each CDR3. A D gene is named only where the DNA matches it firmly. Part of the rows lack a size; the others show once, few, many or a class for expanded clones.

j_call	d_call	v_call	clone_size	cdr3_nt	cdr3_aa
TRBJ2-7	.	TRBV29-1	.	TGCAGCGTTCTCCACCTGGGACAAAGACCTTACGAGCAGTACTTC	CSVLHLGQRPYEQYF
TRBJ1-5	.	TRBV27	.	TGTGCCAGCAGTTTCATGGGGTTCGGGCAGCCCCAGCATTTT	CASSFMGFGQPQHF
TRBJ2-2	.	TRBV29-1	few	TGCAGCGTTGAGGAAAGTCCCGGGGAGCTGTTTTTT	CSVEESPGELFF
TRBJ2-7	.	TRBV7-2	few	TGTGCCAGCAGCTTAGATCTTATGGCTGAGCAGTACTTC	CASSLDLMAEQYF
TRBJ1-2	.	TRBV4-1	.	TGCGCCAGCAGCCACCTCTCGTCGGTCGCGGAAGGCTACACCTTC	CASSHLSSVAEGYTF
TRBJ2-7	TRBD1	TRBV6-6	.	TGTGCCAGCAGTAGCTTGGACAGGGGCGCCTACGAGCAGTACTTC	CASSSLDRGAYEQYF
TRBJ2-7	.	TRBV6-1	.	TGTGCCAGCAGTGAAGCGCGTCGACAGTTCTCCTACGAGCAGTACTTC	CASSEARRQFSYEQYF
TRBJ1-1	.	TRBV7-9	few	TGTGCCAGCAGACAGGGACCGGAAGCTTTCTTT	CASRQGPEAFF
TRBJ2-3	.	TRBV5-6	.	TGTGCCAGCAGCTATAGCGCAGATACGCAGTATTTT	CASSYSADTQYF
TRBJ2-7	TRBD1	TRBV27	.	TGTGCCAGCAGTTCGACCGGGACAGGGAATTTCGAGCAGTACTTC	CASSSTGTGNFEQYF
TRBJ2-5	TRBD2	TRBV27	once	TGTGCCAGCGGAGAGCGGGGGGTTAGGGAGACCCAGTACTTC	CASGERGVRETQYF
TRBJ2-7	.	TRBV15	.	TGTGCCACCAGTTCGGACTACGAGCAGTACTTC	CATSSDYEQYF
TRBJ2-7	.	TRBV12-5	few	TGTGCTAGTGGTTTGGTTGCCTACGAGCAGTACTTC	CASGLVAYEQYF
TRBJ2-7	.	TRBV9	once	TGTGCCAGCAGCGTATCAGGGGAATGGTACTACGAGCAGTACTTC	CASSVSGEWYYEQYF
TRBJ2-5	.	TRBV7-3	.	TGTGCCAGCAGCTTACGGAGGGGGGAGACCCAGTACTTC	CASSLRRGETQYF
TRBJ2-5	.	TRBV30	.	TGTGCCTGGCATGGGGTGGGACAAGAGACCCAGTACTTC	CAWHGVGQETQYF
TRBJ2-3	.	TRBV29-1	few	TGCAGCGTTGAAGATAAGGTCTCATCCACAAGGGGCACAGATACGCAGTATTTT	CSVEDKVSSTRGTDTQYF
TRBJ2-2	.	TRBV5-1	.	TGCGCCAGCAGCCCAGGGGAGCTGTTTTTT	CASSPGELFF
TRBJ2-5	.	TRBV27	.	TGTGCCAGCAGTCCCGGGGGAGGCTGGGAGACCCAGTACTTC	CASSPGGGWETQYF
TRBJ2-1	TRBD2	TRBV29-1	.	TGCAGCGCCGCGGGGGGGCTCTACAATGAGCAGTTCTTC	CSAAGGLYNEQFF
TRBJ2-1	.	TRBV5-6	.	TGTGCCAGCAGCGCCGGGACCGGTTACAATGAGCAGTTCTTC	CASSAGTGYNEQFF
TRBJ2-2	TRBD2	TRBV27	.	TGTGCCAGTCAGAGGGCGGGGGACACCGGGGAGCTGTTTTTT	CASQRAGDTGELFF
TRBJ1-1	TRBD1	TRBV2	.	TGTGCCAGCAGTGAACGGACAGGGAAGGGAGATGAAGCTTTCTTT	CASSERTGKGDEAFF
TRBJ2-1	.	TRBV7-9	.	TGTGCCAGCAGCCCTAACATGGGCAGGGGTCACTACAATGAGCAGTTCTTC	CASSPNMGRGHYNEQFF
TRBJ2-1	.	TRBV4-1	few	TGCGCCAGCAGCTCAAGGGGGTGGAATGAGCAGTTCTTC	CASSSRGWNEQFF
TRBJ2-3	.	TRBV27	once	TGTGCCAGCAGTTTAGACCCCGTCACAGATACGCAGTATTTT	CASSLDPVTDTQYF
TRBJ2-5	TRBD2	TRBV27	.	TGTGCCAGCAGTTCGGGAGGGCGGGACTACTTC	CASSSGGRDYF
TRBJ1-6	.	TRBV30	.	TGTGCCTGGAACGGACGGCCCTATAATTCACCCCTCCACTTT	CAWNGRPYNSPLHF
TRBJ1-1	.	TRBV4-2	.	TGTGCCAGCAGCCAAGATGAGCGACTCGCGAACACTGAAGCTTTCTTT	CASSQDERLANTEAFF
TRBJ1-5	.	TRBV4-1	.	TGCGCCAGCAGGCTGCGGCAAGGGGTAAATCAGCCCCAGCATTTT	CASRLRQGVNQPQHF
TRBJ2-5	TRBD1	TRBV7-6	.	TGTGCCAGCAGCTTAGCTCGACAGGGAATCTCCGGAGAGACCCAGTACTTC	CASSLARQGISGETQYF
TRBJ2-3	TRBD2	TRBV7-2	few	TGTGCCAGCAGCTTATCCCTAGCGGTATCTTCCACAGATACGCAGTATTTT	CASSLSLAVSSTDTQYF
TRBJ1-2	.	TRBV29-1	.	TGCAGCGTTGAAGACGCTTGGGGTGGCTACACCTTC	CSVEDAWGGYTF
TRBJ2-5	.	TRBV11-2	.	TGTGCCAGCAGCTTTGGAGAGACCCAGTACTTC	CASSFGETQYF
TRBJ1-5	.	TRBV6-5	.	TGTGCCAGCAGTCCCCACAGCCCCGGGACTCAGCCCCAGCATTTT	CASSPHSPGTQPQHF
TRBJ1-1	.	TRBV6-4	.	TGTGCCAGCAGTGAATATGGCGAGGGGACTGAAGCTTTCTTT	CASSEYGEGTEAFF
TRBJ2-1	.	TRBV5-4	few	TGTGCCGGCCCGGGGCGGGGCTACAATGAGCAGTTCTTC	CAGPGRGYNEQFF
TRBJ2-1	.	TRBV19	.	TGTGCCAGTAGTATACTGGGCGACTACAATGAGCAGTTCTTC	CASSILGDYNEQFF
TRBJ2-1	TRBD2	TRBV29-1	.	TGCAGCGTAATAAGTAGGACTAGAATATACAATGAGCAGTTCTTC	CSVISRTRIYNEQFF
TRBJ2-1	.	TRBV6-5	few	TGTGCCAGCAGCGGGGCCCTCTTCTCCTACAATGAGCAGTTCTTC	CASSGALFSYNEQFF